This TCR beta chain was identified during a study of blood T cell repertoires in COVID-19. This table comes from immunoSEQ multiplex PCR, and its TCRdb copy is limited to in-frame clones, with some not included. The sample has tens of thousands of clones, around 83% seen once. The count of this clone is one. The source material was peripheral blood. The TCR comes from a human donor with acute or convalescent COVID-19. The donor label of this sample is uncertain.

The chain's CDR3 is CASSLGTITYEQYF. CDR3 sequence (DNA): TGTGCCAGCAGCTTAGGGACTATTACCTACGAGCAGTACTTC. The rearrangement uses TRBV11-3 and TRBJ2-7; perhaps TRBD2 as D (6 bases). V lost 1 base to trimming and J lost 2 bases, with 9 bases between them. The CDR3 length is 14 residues. Germline CDR1 reads SGHNT; CDR2 reads YENEEA.